One T cell receptor beta chain is described in this entry. The antigen is not known. Libraries were prepared by immunoSEQ multiplex PCR; TCRdb keeps only in-frame clonotypes and omits some of them. The sample carries 90,000 or so clones, over 75% recorded once. The sample belongs to a study of OX40 agonist ivuxolimab in advanced cancers. Study details: Patient treatment consisted of intravenous ivuxolimab administration every 2 weeks at 0.01 to 10 mg/kg. Of mixed ages from about 20 to 90 and averaging 60 years, the group was 65% to 85% male.

General study results and limits: Clonal expansion was among the lowest in partial responders at 0.1-3.0 mg/kg, especially CD8+.

V dropped 1 base and J dropped 2 bases, with 13 bases sitting between them. Germline values: CDR1 SGHNT, CDR2 YYREEE (reference sequence). CDR3 length: 16 residues. The chain joins TRBV5-4 to TRBJ1-3; TRBD1 is a possible D gene (6 bases). Source: CD4+ or CD8+ T cells sorted from blood, taken in a trial of the OX40 agonist ivuxolimab. This TCR came from an adult with an advanced solid tumor such as melanoma, head and neck, liver or kidney cancer. The CDR3 is CASSLTGYDPGNTIYF. Here the CDR3 DNA reads TGTGCCAGCAGCTTGACAGGGTACGACCCTGGAAACACCATATATTTT.